This T cell receptor (beta chain) was identified during a study of blood T cell repertoires in COVID-19. At the level of the study: The origin of the acute and convalescent COVID-19 samples was the United States, Italy and Spain. T cells, B-cell-depleted T cells, or PBMCs provided the cDNA or gDNA that served as material.

In the study's own analysis: Scientists estimated how many nucleated cells there were by amplifying reference gene primers. Using immunoSEQ multiplex PCR, the repertoire was profiled, and TCRdb retains in-frame clones only, with some absent. That table furnishes V, J and clone size, whereas the DNA furnished D and trimming. The sample gives about 58,000 clones, under 90% of which show up once; roughly 4.3% is in the top ten. CDR3 length: 16 amino acids. After removal of 3 bases from V and 4 bases from J, the junction contained 10 bases not matched to a gene. Germline V gene data show CDR1 as MDHEN and CDR2 as SYDVKM.

Sequenced input: peripheral blood. This clonotype originated in a man in his forties or fifties with active COVID-19. The genes are TRBV28 and TRBJ2-5, with 8 bases identical to TRBD2. CDR3: CASSFLTGGIRETQYF. DNA for the CDR3: TGTGCCAGCAGTTTTCTCACGGGGGGGATCCGAGAGACCCAGTACTTC.